Shown below are 19 T cell receptor beta chains from a single sample sequenced in a study of cytomegalovirus exposure and HLA in healthy donors. PCR primers comprised 60 Vbeta and 13 Jbeta primers. Libraries were prepared by immunoSEQ multiplex PCR; TCRdb keeps only in-frame clonotypes and omits some of them. Of about 77,000 clones in the sample, 70% to 85% were seen once. Sequenced: PBMCs. The receptor set was obtained from a woman between 40 and 55 years old in good health and CMV-seronegative.

The V call is TRBV13, the J call TRBJ2-7; 8 bases are a match to TRBD1. J gave up 3 bases and V 6 bases, and 16 bases lay outside the gene matches. CDR1 is PRHDT, CDR2 FYEKMQ, per germline (reference sequence). The CDR3 consists of 17 residues. The CDR3 region is CASSRGAGGAYGYEQYF. The DNA for the CDR3 is TGTGCCAGCAGTCGAGGAGCAGGGGGCGCTTACGGCTACGAGCAGTACTTC.

The rearrangement joins TRBV6-1 to TRBJ1-2; the D is unclear. The CDR3 extends over 13 amino acids. With 7 bases removed from V and 4 bases from J, the gap between germline ends came to 13 bases. Germline CDR1 MNHNS, CDR2 SASEGT. The CDR3 loop reads CASTLPWAYGYTF. The CDR3 DNA follows: TGTGCCAGCACCCTACCATGGGCCTATGGCTACACCTTC.

This sequence joins TRBV7-2 and TRBJ1-2, with 9 bases aligning to TRBD1. CDR1 is SGHTA, CDR2 FQGNSA, per germline. The CDR3 has 14 amino acids. V lost 5 bases, J lost 2 bases, and 3 bases stayed unmatched. The CDR3 nucleotides are TGTGCCAGCAGCCTAGGACAGGGGAACTATGGCTACACCTTC. It encodes CASSLGQGNYGYTF.

The chain is built from TRBV5-5 and TRBJ2-7, with 8 bases fitting TRBD1. Germline V gene lookup returns CDR1 SGHKS and CDR2 YYEKEE (reference sequence). The CDR3 sequence is 14 residues long. V lost 4 bases to trimming and J lost 4 bases; unmatched junction nucleotides: 7. The CDR3 sequence: CASSAGQGGYEQYF. CDR3 nucleotide sequence: TGTGCCAGCAGCGCTGGACAGGGCGGTTACGAGCAGTACTTC.

The V gene is TRBV30, the J gene TRBJ1-5; 7 bases agree with TRBD1. The CDR3 is 17 amino acids. Trimming took 4 bases from V and 0 from J; bases not matched to a gene: 12. The V gene's germline CDR1 is GTSNPN and CDR2 SVGIG (reference sequence). For the CDR3, the DNA is TGTGCCTGGACCGACCACAGGGGAAGGGGTAGCAATCAGCCCCAGCATTTT. Encoded protein: CAWTDHRGRGSNQPQHF.

The gene calls are TRBV5-1 and TRBJ1-6; D is ambiguous. This CDR3 is 15 amino acids long. V was shortened by 2 bases and J by 6 bases, with 12 bases between the two germline ends. The germline gives CDR1 SGHRS, CDR2 YFSETQ. The CDR3 reads CASSFSAGSNSPLHF. CDR3 sequence (DNA): TGCGCCAGCAGCTTCAGCGCGGGGAGTAATTCACCCCTCCACTTT.

This clone appeared a single time. This chain uses TRBV5-1 with TRBJ2-5, with 9 positions matching TRBD2. V lost 2 bases, J lost 4 bases, and 9 bases stayed unmatched. This CDR3 region has 16 residues. In germline, CDR1 is SGHRS, CDR2 YFSETQ. The CDR3 DNA is TGCGCCAGCAGCTTTGGGCCTAGCGGGGTTGGAGAGACCCAGTACTTC. This gives the protein CASSFGPSGVGETQYF.

This clone was detected only once. The chain combines TRBV28 with TRBJ2-7, with unresolved D. This CDR3 comprises 11 residues. The germline gives CDR1 MDHEN, CDR2 SYDVKM. Trimming took 5 bases from V and 7 from J, leaving 9 bases between them. The CDR3 DNA reads TGTGCCAGCAGTATTAGAGGTGAGCAGTACTTC. Its translation: CASSIRGEQYF.

V and J are TRBV19 and TRBJ2-3, with 8 bases identical to TRBD2. The V gene end was trimmed by 3 bases and the J gene end by 6 bases; junction bases not matched to a gene: 8. The germline gives CDR1 LNHDA, CDR2 SQIVND (reference sequence). This CDR3 contains 15 residues. The CDR3 sequence is CASSIGTSFPDTQYF. For the CDR3, the DNA is TGTGCCAGTAGTATCGGGACTAGTTTTCCGGATACGCAGTATTTT.

This clone was recorded only once. This chain connects TRBV7-9 to TRBJ2-5; maybe TRBD2 (5 bases). The CDR3 consists of 14 residues. The germline CDR1 and CDR2 sequences are SEHNR and FQNEAQ (reference sequence). Trimming removed 1 base at V and 5 bases at J, with 11 bases between. Written as DNA, the CDR3 is TGTGCCAGCAGCTTAGGAGGGATGTGGGAGACCCAGTACTTC. Its protein product is CASSLGGMWETQYF.

In its sample, this clone was seen a few times. The CDR3 bases are TGTGCCAGTAATCCGGGAGACAATTCACCCCTCCACTTT. This encodes CASNPGDNSPLHF. The V gene is TRBV19, the J gene TRBJ1-6, with D unresolved. CDR3 length: 13 amino acids. In germline, CDR1 is LNHDA, CDR2 SQIVND (reference sequence). V gave up 7 bases and J gave up 7 bases, with 11 bases separating them.

V is TRBV19 and J is TRBJ2-2; possible D gene TRBD1, 6 bases. The CDR3 has 11 amino acids. The V gene lost 8 bases and the J gene lost 9 bases, with 10 bases spanning the gap. The germline gives CDR1 LNHDA, CDR2 SQIVND (reference sequence). As DNA, the CDR3 is TGTGCCAGTGCCACAGGGTGGGAGCTGTTTTTT. Protein product: CASATGWELFF.

The V gene is TRBV11-3, the J gene TRBJ2-1; D not certain. CDR1 and CDR2 from the germline V gene are SGHNT and YENEEA. V shed 1 base and J shed 10 bases, with 8 bases lying between them. The CDR3 runs 12 residues. The CDR3 spells CASSLVGAEQFF. CDR3 sequence (DNA): TGTGCCAGCAGCTTAGTAGGAGCGGAGCAGTTCTTC.

This sequence joins TRBV5-1 and TRBJ1-1; TRBD1 might be the D (5 bases). CDR3 length: 14 amino acids. Germline CDR1 SGHRS, CDR2 YFSETQ. The ends were cut back, 7 bases at V and 2 bases at J, with 15 bases in the middle. CDR3 DNA: TGCGCCAGCCGAAGACGGCAGGGTAACACTGAAGCTTTCTTT. Protein sequence: CASRRRQGNTEAFF.

The chain joins TRBV29-1 to TRBJ2-3; TRBD2 matches 10 bases. CDR3 length: 15 residues. Germline loops: CDR1 SQVTM, CDR2 ANQGSEA. Trimming at V came to 7 bases and at J to 5 bases, leaving 12 bases not matched to a gene. CDR3 DNA sequence: TGCAGCGAGGGTCGCCTAGCGGGGGTTGGAGATACGCAGTATTTT. Translating it yields CSEGRLAGVGDTQYF.

The chain carries TRBV28 and TRBJ1-4, with D possibly TRBD1 on 6 matching bases. The CDR3 length is 16 residues. The germline gives CDR1 MDHEN, CDR2 SYDVKM. Trimming removed 5 bases from V and 3 bases from J, with 16 bases in between. DNA for the CDR3: TGTGCCAGCAGTGGACTTAACAGGGTAGCTAATGAAAAACTGTTTTTT. As protein: CASSGLNRVANEKLFF.

The chain's CDR3 is CASSLAASGSNTGELFF. In nucleotides, the CDR3 is TGTGCCAGCAGCTTAGCGGCTAGCGGGTCGAACACCGGGGAGCTGTTTTTT. This chain links TRBV7-2 with TRBJ2-2, with 8 positions matching TRBD2. The germline V gene encodes CDR1 SGHTA and CDR2 FQGNSA. With 0 bases clipped from V and 0 bases from J, the junction kept 3 bases outside the gene matches. This CDR3 spans 17 amino acids.

This clone was counted between two and nine times. The chain uses TRBV6-1 and TRBJ1-6; unclear D gene. CDR1 MNHNS and CDR2 SASEGT come from the germline V gene. Trimming took 3 bases from V and 12 from J, leaving 9 bases between them. The CDR3 is 12 amino acids. Written as DNA, the CDR3 is TGTGCCAGCAGTGACCTCCAGGAACCCCTCCACTTT. This gives the protein CASSDLQEPLHF.

The rearrangement joins TRBV4-3 to TRBJ2-7; D might be TRBD2 (6 bases). The V end was cut by 1 base, the J end by 2 bases, with 9 bases between. This CDR3 comprises 14 residues. Germline lookup yields CDR1 LGHNA and CDR2 YSLEER. CDR3 amino acids: CASSQGGGAYEQYF. CDR3 coding DNA: TGCGCCAGCAGCCAAGGCGGCGGGGCCTACGAGCAGTACTTC.